One T cell receptor beta chain is described in this entry. Its cognate antigen is unknown. Stated treatment: oral pan-JAK inhibitor, 5-10 mg twice daily. Patients with alopecia areata provided lesional scalp punch biopsies as well as peripheral blood. The authors extracted RNA and reverse transcribed it into cDNA as the sequencing template. Sequencing used immunoSEQ multiplex PCR; TCRdb keeps in-frame clones, though not all of them. The sample carries 130,000 to 150,000 clones, 75% to 85% recorded once. The sample belongs to a study of CD8+ T cells in alopecia areata. Study at large: Treated patients took oral tofacitinib at 5 to 10 mg twice daily. Tofacitinib therapy lasting 6 to 18 months was followed by 6 months off drug.

Study-wide points: More clonal than normal scalp was lesional scalp, particularly alopecia totalis/universalis.

CDR1 and CDR2 (germline): LNHNV, YYDKDF (reference sequence). This CDR3 has 14 amino acids. Trimming took off 0 bases at V and 2 bases at J, with 7 bases between the two ends. The receptor was derived from a human donor with alopecia areata. Sample: CD8+ T cells sorted from blood, taken at week 4, from a patient treated with tofacitinib. The chain carries TRBV15 and TRBJ1-2, with D uncertain. The CDR3: CATSRDRANYGYTF. The CDR3 nucleotides read TGTGCCACCAGCAGAGATAGGGCAAACTATGGCTACACCTTC.